Shown below are 21 T cell receptor beta chains from a single sample sequenced in a study of graft-versus-host responses after intestinal transplantation (dated by TCRdb to the early 2020s). Libraries were built with the immunoSEQ multiplex PCR assay. Sourced from immuneACCESS, this table was stored by TCRdb with only in-frame sequences that have V and J called. A share of the clones is absent; for the studies checked, an unresolved V gene accounts for under half, and the remainder has no known explanation. The sample contains roughly 120,000 clones, just over 90% of them found a single time. Of the sample, over 0.15% falls within the top ten clones. Explained via the paper, the time point label denotes: cells obtained before transplantation from donor or recipient. Their target antigens are unknown. The sequencing used unstimulated CD4+ T cells sorted from spleen or lymph node cells, collected before intestinal transplant. The receptors were sampled from a human donor who received an intestinal transplant.

This chain joins TRBV27 and TRBJ1-6, with no clear D. This CDR3 is 16 amino acids long. The ends were cut back, 6 bases at V and 0 bases at J, with 12 bases in the middle. Per the germline V gene, CDR1 is MNHEY and CDR2 is SMNVEV (reference sequence). This CDR3 is CASRERANSYNSPLHF. The CDR3 bases are TGTGCCAGCAGAGAGAGGGCTAACTCCTATAATTCACCCCTCCACTTT.

The V and J genes are TRBV29-1 and TRBJ2-2; a possible D gene is TRBD1 (6 bases). Germline V lookup: CDR1 SQVTM, CDR2 ANQGSEA. Deletions cut 4 bases from V and 0 bases from J, with 12 bases between. The CDR3 is 15 amino acids. The CDR3 region has the DNA TGCAGCGTTGGGTCCGGGACAACGAACACCGGGGAGCTGTTTTTT. Translated, it gives CSVGSGTTNTGELFF.

This chain connects TRBV29-1 to TRBJ1-4; D possibly corresponds to TRBD1 (5 bases). Trimming left V 0 bases short and J 11 bases short, with 13 bases between. Germline CDR1 and CDR2: SQVTM and ANQGSEA. This CDR3 has 13 amino acids. CDR3 region: CSVEELPGGKLFF. The DNA of the CDR3 is TGCAGCGTTGAAGAACTTCCGGGGGGGAAACTGTTTTTT. Complete variable domain (other parts from reference TRBV29-1 and TRBJ1-4): SAVISQKPSRDICQRGTSLTIQCQVDSQVTMMFWYRQQPGQSLTLIATANQGSEATYESGFVIDKFPISRPNLTFSTLTVSNMSPEDSSIYLCSVEELPGGKLFFGSGTQLSVL.

The chain has TRBV19 and TRBJ1-1, with 10 bases matching TRBD1. J was trimmed by 7 bases and V by 5 bases; bases with no gene match: 4. There are 13 residues in the CDR3. Germline assignment: CDR1 LNHDA and CDR2 SQIVND (reference sequence). In DNA, the CDR3 is TGTGCCAGTAGTGCGGGACAGGGGTTTGAAGCTTTCTTT. It encodes CASSAGQGFEAFF.

This chain links TRBV27 with TRBJ2-1; 7 nucleotides agree with TRBD1. Germline V CDR1 and CDR2: MNHEY, SMNVEV (reference sequence). The trim removed 7 bases at V and 6 bases at J, leaving 24 bases unmatched. The CDR3 loop spans 19 amino acids. The CDR3 nucleotides are TGTGCCAGCACCATTCCCCATTTCCATTCACAGGGGATGGGCAATGAGCAGTTCTTC. This encodes CASTIPHFHSQGMGNEQFF.

CDR3 coding DNA: TGTGCCAGTTCGGGACAGGGCACAGATACGCAGTATTTT. It translates to CASSGQGTDTQYF. V gene TRBV19 combines with J gene TRBJ2-3, with TRBD1 matching over 8 bases. V lost 8 bases, J lost 1 base, and 2 bases stayed unmatched. The CDR3 is made up of 13 amino acids. Germline lookup yields CDR1 LNHDA and CDR2 SQIVND (reference sequence). Looking up the rest from reference TRBV19 and TRBJ2-3 gives the full variable domain: DGGITQSPKYLFRKEGQNVTLSCEQNLNHDAMYWYRQDPGQGLRLIYYSQIVNDFQKGDIAEGYSVSREKKESFPLTVTSAQKNPTAFYLCASSGQGTDTQYFGPGTRLTVL.

The chain links TRBV7-2 to TRBJ2-7, with D unclear. Germline-derived CDR1 and CDR2 are SGHTA and FQGNSA. The length of the CDR3 is 13 residues. Trimming stripped 7 bases from V and 7 bases from J, with 17 bases between. The CDR3 nucleotides are TGTGCCAGCAACCTAGGTGGTACGGGTGAGCAGTACTTC. It encodes CASNLGGTGEQYF.

CDR3 nucleotide sequence: TGTGCCTGGACGAGGGTTGGAAACACCATATATTTT. Translation: CAWTRVGNTIYF. V usage is TRBV30 and J usage is TRBJ1-3; no firm D call. The CDR3 is 12 amino acids. CDR1 is GTSNPN and CDR2 is SVGIG in the germline V gene (reference sequence). The V gene lost 4 bases and the J gene lost 3 bases, with 7 bases spanning the gap.

The rearrangement links TRBV30 to TRBJ2-1; D gene ambiguous. The V gene's germline CDR1 is GTSNPN and CDR2 SVGIG (reference sequence). This CDR3 region has 12 residues. The V and J ends lost 1 base and 3 bases respectively, with 4 bases between them. The CDR3 DNA reads as TGTGCCTGGAGTGCCATCTACAATGAGCAGTTCTTC. It is translated as CAWSAIYNEQFF.

This chain joins TRBV7-6 and TRBJ1-1, with TRBD1 matching over 8 bases. With 4 bases clipped from V and 0 bases from J, the junction kept 4 bases outside the gene matches. Germline loops: CDR1 SGHVS, CDR2 FNYEAQ. The CDR3 has 15 residues. In DNA, the CDR3 is TGTGCCAGCAGCTCTCAGGGGGCGATGAACACTGAAGCTTTCTTT. This translates into CASSSQGAMNTEAFF.

This clone appeared once. The V and J genes are TRBV4-3 and TRBJ2-5; tentatively, D is TRBD1 (6 bases). The CDR3 spans 15 residues. Trimming removed 2 bases at V and 4 bases at J, with 14 bases between. Germline V gene lookup returns CDR1 LGHNA and CDR2 YSLEER. CDR3 DNA: TGCGCCAGCAGCCAAAAAGGCACAGGGAGAGAGACCCAGTACTTC. Translation gives CASSQKGTGRETQYF.

This clone was seen a single time. V gene TRBV28 combines with J gene TRBJ2-7, with 7 bases aligning to TRBD1. The CDR3 extends over 14 amino acids. Trimming took 7 bases from V and 3 from J; bases not matched to a gene: 9. Germline CDR1 and CDR2: MDHEN and SYDVKM. CDR3 in DNA: TGTGCCAGCACTTCGGGACAGCGGATCTACGAGCAGTACTTC. Protein product: CASTSGQRIYEQYF.

The chain carries TRBV5-4 and TRBJ1-4; D perhaps matches TRBD1 (5 bases). Between the trimmed V and J ends, which lost 4 bases and 6 bases, there was a span of 19 bases. Germline V gene lookup returns CDR1 SGHNT and CDR2 YYREEE (reference sequence). The CDR3 length is 16 residues. CDR3: CASSGGATEADEKLFF. DNA of the CDR3: TGTGCCAGCAGCGGAGGGGCTACAGAAGCTGATGAAAAACTGTTTTTT.

The chain carries TRBV19 and TRBJ1-2, with TRBD1 matching over 7 bases. Germline-derived CDR1 and CDR2 are LNHDA and SQIVND (reference sequence). This CDR3 region has 14 residues. V was clipped by 5 bases and J by 4 bases; unmatched bases: 7. The CDR3 spells CASSPTGIAYGYTF. The CDR3 bases are TGTGCCAGTAGTCCGACAGGGATCGCCTATGGCTACACCTTC.

The rearrangement uses TRBV5-6 and TRBJ2-3; the match to TRBD2 covers 9 bases. The CDR3 spans 18 residues. Looked up from germline, CDR1 is SGHDT and CDR2 is YYEEEE. Unmatched junction bases numbered 13, after V lost 2 bases and J lost 3 bases. The CDR3 is CASSLGLARSASTDTQYF. In DNA, the CDR3 is TGTGCCAGCAGCTTAGGACTAGCGAGATCCGCCTCTACAGATACGCAGTATTTT.

This clone has just one count. The J gene is TRBJ1-2, the V gene TRBV18, with D tentatively TRBD1 (6 bases). Germline-derived CDR1 and CDR2 are KGHSH and LQKENI. V was clipped by 3 bases and J by 4 bases, with 9 bases between them. The CDR3 totals 13 residues. Here the CDR3 reads CASSPTGRYGYTF. The CDR3 DNA sequence: TGTGCCAGCTCACCTACAGGGCGCTATGGCTACACCTTC.

This clone is a singleton in its sample. V is TRBV6-1 and J is TRBJ2-5; maybe TRBD2 (6 bases). Per the germline V gene, CDR1 is MNHNS and CDR2 is SASEGT. This CDR3 is built from 17 residues. The V and J ends lost 2 bases and 2 bases respectively, with 18 bases between them. The CDR3 reads CASSEWRGPNWQETQYF. DNA of the CDR3: TGTGCCAGCAGTGAATGGAGGGGTCCGAATTGGCAAGAGACCCAGTACTTC.

This chain joins TRBV7-2 and TRBJ1-4, with TRBD1 matching over 9 bases. This CDR3 spans 15 amino acids. Germline V lookup: CDR1 SGHTA, CDR2 FQGNSA. J lost 7 bases, V lost 5 bases, and 8 bases had no gene match. The CDR3 sequence is CASSQLPGQGEKLFF. The DNA of the CDR3 is TGTGCCAGCAGCCAACTTCCGGGACAGGGTGAAAAACTGTTTTTT.

A remark on this clone: The conserved final phenylalanine or tryptophan is absent from the CDR3, which likely points to a read error. The chain is built from TRBV9 and TRBJ1-2; 7 bases are a match to TRBD1. The CDR3 length is 14 residues. The J segment lost 8 bases and the V segment lost 1 base, leaving 8 bases of the junction unmatched. Germline CDR1 is SGDLS and CDR2 is YYNGEE. The CDR3 DNA follows: TGTGCCAGCAGCGTACTCTTACAGGGGATGGGCTACACCTCC. Its translation: CASSVLLQGMGYTS.

The CDR3 here is CASSLRDRGTEAFF. The CDR3 DNA reads as TGTGCCAGCAGCTTAAGGGACAGGGGGACTGAAGCTTTCTTT. The chain employs TRBV7-9 and TRBJ1-1; 11 bases agree with TRBD1. The CDR3 has 14 residues. Per germline, CDR1 SEHNR and CDR2 FQNEAQ (reference sequence). V trimming: 2 bases; J trimming: 5 bases; junction bases outside the gene matches: 1.

This chain connects TRBV2 to TRBJ1-2, with D hard to call. Trimming left V 6 bases short and J 8 bases short, with 16 bases between. This CDR3 comprises 13 residues. Germline CDR1 and CDR2: SNHLY and FYNNEI. The chain's CDR3 is CASSGREIYGYTF. The CDR3 bases are TGTGCCAGCAGCGGAAGGGAGATCTACGGCTACACCTTC.